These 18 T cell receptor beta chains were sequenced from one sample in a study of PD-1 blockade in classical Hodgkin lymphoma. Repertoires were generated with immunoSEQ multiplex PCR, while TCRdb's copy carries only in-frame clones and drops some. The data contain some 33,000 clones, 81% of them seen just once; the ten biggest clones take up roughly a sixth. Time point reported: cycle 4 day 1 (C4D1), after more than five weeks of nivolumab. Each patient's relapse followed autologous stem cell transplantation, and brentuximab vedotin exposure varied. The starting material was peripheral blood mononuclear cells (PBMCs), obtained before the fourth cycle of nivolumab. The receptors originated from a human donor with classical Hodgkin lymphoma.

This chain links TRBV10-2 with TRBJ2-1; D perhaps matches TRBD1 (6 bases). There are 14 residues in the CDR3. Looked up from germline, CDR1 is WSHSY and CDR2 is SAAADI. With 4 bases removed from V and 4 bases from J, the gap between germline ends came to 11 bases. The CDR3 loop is CASSGGRAYNEQFF. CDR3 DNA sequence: TGCGCCAGCAGTGGGGGGCGGGCGTACAATGAGCAGTTCTTC.

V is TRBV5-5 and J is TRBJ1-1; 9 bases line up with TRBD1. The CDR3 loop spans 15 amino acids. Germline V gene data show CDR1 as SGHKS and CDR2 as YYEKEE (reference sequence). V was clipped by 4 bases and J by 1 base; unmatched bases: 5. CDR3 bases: TGTGCCAGCAGCAAACGGACAGGGGAGAACACTGAAGCTTTCTTT. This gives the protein CASSKRTGENTEAFF. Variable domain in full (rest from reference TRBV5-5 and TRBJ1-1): DAGVTQSPTHLIKTRGQQVTLRCSPISGHKSVSWYQQVLGQGPQFIFQYYEKEERGRGNFPDRFSARQFPNYSSELNVNALLLGDSALYLCASSKRTGENTEAFFGQGTRLTVV.

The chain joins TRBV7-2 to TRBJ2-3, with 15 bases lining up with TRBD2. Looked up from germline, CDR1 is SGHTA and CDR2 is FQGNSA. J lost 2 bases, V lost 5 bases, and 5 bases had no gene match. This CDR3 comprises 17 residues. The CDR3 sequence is CASSTRTSGRDTDTQYF. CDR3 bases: TGTGCCAGCAGCACCCGGACTAGCGGGAGGGACACAGATACGCAGTATTTT.

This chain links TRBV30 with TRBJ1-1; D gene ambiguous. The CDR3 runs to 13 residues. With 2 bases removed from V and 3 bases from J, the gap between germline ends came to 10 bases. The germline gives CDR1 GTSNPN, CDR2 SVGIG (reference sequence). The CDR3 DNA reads TGTGCCTGGAGTCCCCACGGGGACACTGAAGCTTTCTTT. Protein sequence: CAWSPHGDTEAFF.

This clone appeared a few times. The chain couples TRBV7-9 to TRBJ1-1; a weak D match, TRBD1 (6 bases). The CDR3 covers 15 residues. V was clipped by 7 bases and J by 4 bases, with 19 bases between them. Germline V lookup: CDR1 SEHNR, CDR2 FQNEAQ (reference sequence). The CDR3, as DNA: TGTGCCAGCAACCTAGGGGGGGTGGACGGCACTGAAGCTTTCTTT. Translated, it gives CASNLGGVDGTEAFF.

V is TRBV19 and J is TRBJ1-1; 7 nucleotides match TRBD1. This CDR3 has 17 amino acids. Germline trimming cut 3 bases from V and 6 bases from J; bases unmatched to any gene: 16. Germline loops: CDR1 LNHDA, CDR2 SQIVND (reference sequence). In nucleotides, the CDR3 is TGTGCCAGTAGTATCGCACCCCTAATGAGACAGGGTTCTGAAGCTTTCTTT. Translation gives CASSIAPLMRQGSEAFF.

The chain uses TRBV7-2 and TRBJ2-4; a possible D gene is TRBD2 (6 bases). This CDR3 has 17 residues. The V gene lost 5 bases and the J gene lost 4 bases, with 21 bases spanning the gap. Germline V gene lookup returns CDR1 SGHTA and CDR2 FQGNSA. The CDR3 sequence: CASSPGGLSRGKNIQYF. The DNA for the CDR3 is TGTGCCAGCAGCCCCGGGGGACTTTCTCGGGGTAAAAACATTCAGTACTTC.

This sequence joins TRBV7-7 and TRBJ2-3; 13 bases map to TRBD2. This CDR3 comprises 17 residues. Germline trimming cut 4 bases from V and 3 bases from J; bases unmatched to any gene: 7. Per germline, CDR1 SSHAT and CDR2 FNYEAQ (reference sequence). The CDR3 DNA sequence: TGTGCCAGCAGCTCAGGACTAGCGGGGGTTAAGACAGATACGCAGTATTTT. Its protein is CASSSGLAGVKTDTQYF.

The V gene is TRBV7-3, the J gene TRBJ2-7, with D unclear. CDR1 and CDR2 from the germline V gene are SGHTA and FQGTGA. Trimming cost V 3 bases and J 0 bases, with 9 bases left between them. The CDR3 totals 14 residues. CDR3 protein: CASSFSRDSYEQYF. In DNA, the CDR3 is TGTGCCAGCAGCTTCTCAAGGGACTCCTACGAGCAGTACTTC.

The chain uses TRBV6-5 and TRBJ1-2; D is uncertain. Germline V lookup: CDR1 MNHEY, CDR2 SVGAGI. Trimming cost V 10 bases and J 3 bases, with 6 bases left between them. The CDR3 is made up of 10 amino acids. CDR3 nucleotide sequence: TGTGCCACGTATTACTATGGCTACACCTTC. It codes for CATYYYGYTF.

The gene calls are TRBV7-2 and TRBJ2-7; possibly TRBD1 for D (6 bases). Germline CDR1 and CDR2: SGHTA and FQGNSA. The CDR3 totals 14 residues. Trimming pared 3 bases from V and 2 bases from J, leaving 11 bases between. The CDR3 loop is CASSFTDSTYEQYF. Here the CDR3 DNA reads TGTGCCAGCAGCTTCACGGACAGTACCTACGAGCAGTACTTC. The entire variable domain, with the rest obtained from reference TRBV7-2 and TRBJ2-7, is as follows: GAGVSQSPSNKVTEKGKDVELRCDPISGHTALYWYRQSLGQGLEFLIYFQGNSAPDKSGLPSDRFSAERTGGSVSTLTIQRTQQEDSAVYLCASSFTDSTYEQYFGPGTRLTVT.

The DNA of the CDR3 is TGTGCCATCAGTGATGACAGGGGGACCTATGGCTACACCTTC. Amino acids: CAISDDRGTYGYTF. V is TRBV10-3 and J is TRBJ1-2; 9 positions match TRBD1. The CDR3 contains 14 residues. Unmatched junction bases numbered 3, after V lost 3 bases and J lost 4 bases. The germline V gene encodes CDR1 ENHRY and CDR2 SYGVKD.

The CDR3 loop reads CASSPLSGEEKYTF. CDR3 bases: TGTGCCAGCTCACCCCTCTCAGGCGAAGAGAAGTACACCTTC. This chain uses TRBV18 with TRBJ1-2, with unresolved D. Deletions cut 3 bases from V and 11 bases from J, with 19 bases between. The CDR3 is made up of 14 amino acids. Germline V gives CDR1 KGHSH, CDR2 LQKENI.

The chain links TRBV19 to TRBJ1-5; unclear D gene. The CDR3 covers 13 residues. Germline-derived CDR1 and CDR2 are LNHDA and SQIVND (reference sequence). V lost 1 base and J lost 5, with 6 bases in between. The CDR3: CASSIAKDQPQHF. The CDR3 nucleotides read TGTGCCAGTAGTATAGCAAAGGATCAGCCCCAGCATTTT.

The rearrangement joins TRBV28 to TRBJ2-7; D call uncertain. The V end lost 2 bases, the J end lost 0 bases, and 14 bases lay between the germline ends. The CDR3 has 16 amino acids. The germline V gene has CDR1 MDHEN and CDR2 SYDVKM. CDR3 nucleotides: TGTGCCAGCAGTTTACTTGTCGCGCTACCCTCCTACGAGCAGTACTTC. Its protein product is CASSLLVALPSYEQYF.

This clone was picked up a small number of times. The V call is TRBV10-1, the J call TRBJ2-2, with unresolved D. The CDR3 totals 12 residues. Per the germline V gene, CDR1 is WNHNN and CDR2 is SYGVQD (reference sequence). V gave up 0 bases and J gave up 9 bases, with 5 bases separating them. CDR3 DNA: TGCGCCAGCAGTGAGTCGGCCCGGGAGCTGTTTTTT. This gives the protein CASSESARELFF.

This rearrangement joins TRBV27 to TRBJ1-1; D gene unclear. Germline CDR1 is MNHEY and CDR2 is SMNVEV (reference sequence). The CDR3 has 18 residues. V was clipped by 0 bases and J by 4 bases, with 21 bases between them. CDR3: CASSLSVWEGTEVTEAFF. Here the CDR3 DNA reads TGTGCCAGCAGTTTATCGGTGTGGGAGGGAACGGAAGTCACTGAAGCTTTCTTT.

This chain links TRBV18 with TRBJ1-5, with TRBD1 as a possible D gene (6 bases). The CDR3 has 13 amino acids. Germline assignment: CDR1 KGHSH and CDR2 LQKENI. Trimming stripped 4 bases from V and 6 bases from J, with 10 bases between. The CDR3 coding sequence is TGTGCCAGCTCACAGGGGGAAGGTCAGCCCCAGCATTTT. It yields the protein CASSQGEGQPQHF.